The clone carrying this T cell receptor beta chain was observed a few times. Its antigen is still unknown. This specimen comes from a study of OX40 agonist ivuxolimab in advanced cancers. Study outcomes and limitations: Partial responders receiving 0.1-3.0 mg/kg showed among the lowest clonal expansion. Undetermined was the antigen specificity of the expanded peripheral T cells. Fewer expanded clones were found on average in CD4+ than in CD8+ T cells.

Measured with immunoSEQ multiplex PCR; TCRdb has only the in-frame clones, and not every one. Among about 51,000 clones listed, 80% to 90% were seen once. Patients who had autoimmune disease history or got systemic immunosuppression were left out. The CDR3 is made up of 11 amino acids. The V end was cut by 3 bases, the J end by 7 bases, with 7 bases between. Germline assignment: CDR1 SEHNR and CDR2 FQNEAQ (reference sequence). The clonotype was recovered from an adult with an advanced solid tumor such as melanoma, head and neck, liver or kidney cancer. The sequencing used CD4+ or CD8+ T cells sorted from blood, collected in a trial of the OX40 agonist ivuxolimab. The V call is TRBV7-9, the J call TRBJ2-7; tentative D call: TRBD1 (5 bases). The DNA of the CDR3 is TGTGCCAGCAGCTTCCGGACAGAGCAGTACTTC. Translating it yields CASSFRTEQYF.